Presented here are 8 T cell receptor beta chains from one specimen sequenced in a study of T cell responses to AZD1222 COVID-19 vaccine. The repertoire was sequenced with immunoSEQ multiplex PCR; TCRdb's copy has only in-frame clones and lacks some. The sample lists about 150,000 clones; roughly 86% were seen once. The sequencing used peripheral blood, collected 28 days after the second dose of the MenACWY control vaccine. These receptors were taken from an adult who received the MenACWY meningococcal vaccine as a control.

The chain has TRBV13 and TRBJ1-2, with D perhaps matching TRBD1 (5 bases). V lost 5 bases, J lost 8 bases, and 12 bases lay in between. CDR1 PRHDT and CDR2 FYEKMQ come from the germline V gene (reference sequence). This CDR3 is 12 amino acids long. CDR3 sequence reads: CASSVTGEGYTF. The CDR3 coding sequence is TGTGCCAGCAGCGTTACGGGGGAAGGCTACACCTTC.

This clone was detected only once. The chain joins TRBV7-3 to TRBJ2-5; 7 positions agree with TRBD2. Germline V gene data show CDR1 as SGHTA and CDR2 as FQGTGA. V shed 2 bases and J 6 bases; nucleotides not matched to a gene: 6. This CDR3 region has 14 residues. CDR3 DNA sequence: TGTGCCAGCAGCTTAGGCACTAGCGCGCAGACCCAGTACTTC. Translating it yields CASSLGTSAQTQYF.

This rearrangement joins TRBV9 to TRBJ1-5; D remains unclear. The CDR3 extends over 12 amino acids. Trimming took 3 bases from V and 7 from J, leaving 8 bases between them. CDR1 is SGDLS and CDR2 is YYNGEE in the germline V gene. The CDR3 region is CASSAGGQPQHF. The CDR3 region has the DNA TGTGCCAGCAGCGCGGGTGGCCAGCCCCAGCATTTT.

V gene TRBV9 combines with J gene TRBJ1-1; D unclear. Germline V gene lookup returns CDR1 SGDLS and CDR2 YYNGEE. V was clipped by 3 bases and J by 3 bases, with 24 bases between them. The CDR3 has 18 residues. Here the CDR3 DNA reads TGTGCCAGCAGCGACCCGTGGAGGCAGGCATACGATCACACTGAAGCTTTCTTT. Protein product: CASSDPWRQAYDHTEAFF.

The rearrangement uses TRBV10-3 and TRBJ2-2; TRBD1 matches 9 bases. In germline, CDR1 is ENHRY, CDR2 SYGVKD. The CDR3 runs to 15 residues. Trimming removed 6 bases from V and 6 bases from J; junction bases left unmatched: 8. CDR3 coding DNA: TGTGCCATCAGACACGCACAGGGGGCCTCCGGGGAGCTGTTTTTT. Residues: CAIRHAQGASGELFF.

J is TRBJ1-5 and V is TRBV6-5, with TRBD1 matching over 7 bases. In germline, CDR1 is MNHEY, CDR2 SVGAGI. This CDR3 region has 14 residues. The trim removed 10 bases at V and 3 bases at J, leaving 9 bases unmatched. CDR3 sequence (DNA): TGTGCCACCGATGCTGGACAGGCCAATCAGCCCCAGCATTTT. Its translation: CATDAGQANQPQHF.

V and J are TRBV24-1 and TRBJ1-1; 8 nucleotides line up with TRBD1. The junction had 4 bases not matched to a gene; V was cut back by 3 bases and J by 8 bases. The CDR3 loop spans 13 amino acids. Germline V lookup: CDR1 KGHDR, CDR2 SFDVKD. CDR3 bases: TGTGCCACCAGTGATCGATACAGGGGGGAAGCTTTCTTT. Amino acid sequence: CATSDRYRGEAFF.

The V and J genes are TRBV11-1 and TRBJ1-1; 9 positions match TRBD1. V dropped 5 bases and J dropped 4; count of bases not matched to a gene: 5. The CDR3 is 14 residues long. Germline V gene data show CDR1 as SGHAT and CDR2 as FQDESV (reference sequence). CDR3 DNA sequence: TGTGCCAGCAGCCGGGGACAGGGCCTCACTGAAGCTTTCTTT. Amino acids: CASSRGQGLTEAFF.